Listed here are 10 T cell receptor beta chains from one sample, sequenced in a study of monozygotic twins with inflammatory bowel disease. Reanalyzing the 5' RACE reads, TCRdb keeps one entry per CDR3 protein, without DNA. Its clone listing holds 300,000 to 450,000 distinct CDR3 sequences. The material sequenced was blood. Every receptor here comes from a human donor with ulcerative colitis or Crohn's disease, or a healthy co-twin of an affected twin (not recorded which).

J is TRBJ2-1 and V is TRBV18; checking the TCRdb D call of TRBD2 is not possible without DNA. Germline V lookup: CDR1 KGHSH, CDR2 LQKENI. There are 14 residues in the CDR3. The CDR3: CAHNAAGQGYEQFF.

The genes are TRBV12-3 or TRBV12-4 and TRBJ2-5; lacking DNA, the TRBD2 call made by TCRdb goes unchecked. The CDR3 sequence is 15 residues long. The chain's CDR3 is CASSLAPSVQETQYF.

V gene TRBV28 combines with J gene TRBJ1-1; TCRdb selects TRBD1, and the lack of DNA leaves this call unchecked. The germline CDR1 and CDR2 sequences are MDHEN and SYDVKM. There are 13 residues in the CDR3. CDR3 in amino acids: CASSSMGQGGAFF.

The J gene is TRBJ2-3, the V gene TRBV6-1; TCRdb gives TRBD1 as the D gene, but with no DNA this cannot be confirmed. The CDR3 has 18 amino acids. Germline CDR1 reads MNHNS; CDR2 reads SASEGT. This CDR3 reads CASRPGTTSSPLTDTQYF.

This CDR3 is CSAHPWSGARETQYF. The rearrangement links TRBV20-1 to TRBJ2-5; TCRdb's D gene call, TRBD1, goes unchecked for lack of DNA. Germline V gives CDR1 DFQATT, CDR2 SNEGSKA (reference sequence). CDR3 size: 15 residues.

The rearrangement uses TRBV20-1 and TRBJ2-7; with no DNA, the TCRdb D assignment of TRBD1 cannot be verified. There are 13 residues in the CDR3. Germline-derived CDR1 and CDR2 are DFQATT and SNEGSKA (reference sequence). CDR3 in amino acids: CSASSRQGYEQYF.

The CDR3 loop is CSFSGGEPYEQYF. The V gene is TRBV20-1, the J gene TRBJ2-7; the TCRdb call, TRBD2, lacks DNA for checking. The germline V gene has CDR1 DFQATT and CDR2 SNEGSKA (reference sequence). CDR3 length: 13 residues.

V is TRBV7-2 and J is TRBJ1-2. Germline CDR1 reads SGHTA; CDR2 reads FQGNSA. The CDR3 sequence is 13 residues long. The CDR3: CASSLERLGGYTF.

The chain joins TRBV6-2 or TRBV6-3 to TRBJ2-1. The CDR3 covers 16 residues. Germline V lookup: CDR1 MNHEY, CDR2 SVGEGT. The CDR3 loop reads CASSYHRAGLYNEQFF.

The chain carries TRBV6-5 and TRBJ2-3; TCRdb designates TRBD1, a call that cannot be tested without DNA. Germline CDR1 MNHEY, CDR2 SVGAGI. The CDR3 is made up of 15 amino acids. CDR3 loop: CASSYWTGRGDTQYF.